Listed here are 31 T cell receptor beta chains from one sample, sequenced in a study of blood T cell repertoires in COVID-19. Sequencing was performed with immunoSEQ multiplex PCR; in TCRdb, only in-frame clones are kept and a portion is missing. The sample shows about 460,000 clones, about 85% of them seen only once. The sequencing input was PBMCs or T cells enriched from blood (not recorded which). These receptors all stem from a woman in her sixties who had recovered from COVID-19.

A remark on this clone: Other DNA sequences in the same sample also yield this CDR3. V usage is TRBV28 and J usage is TRBJ1-6; D gene unclear. V lost 2 bases, J lost 4 bases, and 6 bases lay in between. The CDR3 extends over 14 amino acids. Germline lookup yields CDR1 MDHEN and CDR2 SYDVKM. The CDR3 spells CASSLRAYNSPLHF. In nucleotides, the CDR3 is TGTGCCAGCAGTTTACGAGCTTATAATTCACCCCTCCACTTT. Supplemented by reference TRBV28 and TRBJ1-6, the full variable domain reads DVKVTQSSRYLVKRTGEKVFLECVQDMDHENMFWYRQDPGLGLRLIYFSYDVKMKEKGDIPEGYSVSREKKERFSLILESASTNQTSMYLCASSLRAYNSPLHFGNGTRLTVT.

The rearrangement links TRBV3-1 (or the pseudogene TRBV3-2) to TRBJ2-1; tentatively, D is TRBD2 (6 bases). This CDR3 has 15 amino acids. CDR1 is LGHDT, CDR2 YNNKEL, per germline (reference sequence). Trimming removed 6 bases from V and 9 bases from J, with 21 bases in between. In DNA form, the CDR3 reads TGTGCCAGCAGTTCACCGGGACTCCGAGGCGGTGAGCAGTTCTTC. Amino acids: CASSSPGLRGGEQFF.

The V gene is TRBV7-9, the J gene TRBJ1-2, with D perhaps TRBD1 (5 bases). Germline CDR1 reads SEHNR; CDR2 reads FQNEAQ (reference sequence). Trimming pared 1 base from V and 3 bases from J, leaving 18 bases between. CDR3 size: 17 residues. CDR3 sequence reads: CASSLELTGGKYYGYTF. The CDR3 nucleotides are TGTGCCAGCAGCTTAGAGTTAACTGGGGGGAAGTACTATGGCTACACCTTC.

The rearrangement links TRBV6-5 to TRBJ1-2; 9 positions match TRBD1. Germline-derived CDR1 and CDR2 are MNHEY and SVGAGI. The trim removed 7 bases at V and 7 bases at J, leaving 4 bases unmatched. The CDR3 totals 12 residues. In DNA, the CDR3 is TGTGCCAGCAACCGACAGGGGGGTGGCTACACCTTC. It codes for CASNRQGGGYTF.

This chain links TRBV9 with TRBJ2-7; 8 nucleotides align to TRBD2. The length of the CDR3 is 15 residues. Losses at the gene ends were 3 bases for V and 6 bases for J; bases not matched to a gene: 11. Germline loops: CDR1 SGDLS, CDR2 YYNGEE. In DNA form, the CDR3 reads TGTGCCAGCAGCGCCTCCGGGACGGGAGGGCTCGAGCAGTACTTC. As protein: CASSASGTGGLEQYF.

The chain carries TRBV6-7 and TRBJ1-3, with a weak D call TRBD1 (6 bases). TRBV6-7 is flagged as an ORF with uncertain function. V was cut by 4 bases and J by 3 bases, with 19 bases left in between. CDR3 length equals 17 residues. The CDR3 region has the DNA TGTGCCAGCAGTTCCTTCCACCAACAGGGTTATGGAAACACCATATATTTT. Amino acid sequence: CASSSFHQQGYGNTIYF.

Only a few counts were recorded for this clone. The V gene is TRBV4-1, the J gene TRBJ1-6, with D maybe TRBD1 (5 bases). From germline, CDR1 is MGHRA and CDR2 YSYEKL. The CDR3 runs 17 residues. Trimming took off 1 base at V and 7 bases at J, with 17 bases between the two ends. The CDR3 loop reads CASSQAGLGLVNSPLHF. In DNA form, the CDR3 reads TGCGCCAGCAGCCAAGCCGGGTTGGGACTAGTAAATTCACCCCTCCACTTT.

V and J are TRBV11-2 and TRBJ1-1, with D maybe TRBD1 (5 bases). The V end was cut by 5 bases, the J end by 0 bases, with 7 bases between. This CDR3 is built from 13 residues. Looked up from germline, CDR1 is SGHAT and CDR2 is FQNNGV. The CDR3 bases are TGTGCCAGCAGCCAACAGGTGAACACTGAAGCTTTCTTT. It translates to CASSQQVNTEAFF.

The chain employs TRBV2 and TRBJ2-2, with a possible D match to TRBD2 (6 bases). This CDR3 region has 14 residues. CDR1 is SNHLY and CDR2 is FYNNEI in the germline V gene. Between the trimmed V and J ends, which lost 6 bases and 6 bases, there was a span of 14 bases. The CDR3 region is CASRGDSNSGELFF. The CDR3 region has the DNA TGTGCCAGCAGGGGGGACTCTAATTCCGGGGAGCTGTTTTTT.

This clone occurred a few times. V gene TRBV28 combines with J gene TRBJ2-1; D ambiguous. The CDR3 runs to 15 residues. The germline gives CDR1 MDHEN, CDR2 SYDVKM. The V and J ends lost 5 bases and 0 bases respectively, with 11 bases between them. The CDR3 nucleotides are TGTGCCAGCAGTAATACCCCAGTCTCCTACAATGAGCAGTTCTTC. This sequence encodes CASSNTPVSYNEQFF. Variable domain in full (rest from reference TRBV28 and TRBJ2-1): DVKVTQSSRYLVKRTGEKVFLECVQDMDHENMFWYRQDPGLGLRLIYFSYDVKMKEKGDIPEGYSVSREKKERFSLILESASTNQTSMYLCASSNTPVSYNEQFFGPGTRLTVL.

The J gene is TRBJ1-6, the V gene TRBV24-1; 9 bases match TRBD1. Germline trimming cut 8 bases from V and 6 bases from J; bases unmatched to any gene: 7. CDR3 length equals 15 residues. CDR1 is KGHDR, CDR2 SFDVKD, per germline. Here the CDR3 reads CATTPGQGPNSPLHF. The CDR3 DNA is TGTGCCACCACTCCGGGACAGGGACCTAATTCACCCCTCCACTTT.

This clone was counted a single time. V is TRBV7-9 and J is TRBJ1-2, with 7 bases lining up with TRBD1. In germline, CDR1 is SEHNR, CDR2 FQNEAQ (reference sequence). The CDR3 spans 15 residues. The V and J ends lost 3 bases and 2 bases, in that order; junction bases with no gene match: 6. The CDR3 is CASSLTGLSNYGYTF. CDR3 DNA sequence: TGTGCCAGCAGCTTGACAGGGCTCTCCAACTATGGCTACACCTTC. The variable domain in full, completed from reference TRBV7-9 and TRBJ1-2, reads DTGVSQNPRHKITKRGQNVTFRCDPISEHNRLYWYRQTLGQGPEFLTYFQNEAQLEKSRLLSDRFSAERPKGSFSTLEIQRTEQGDSAMYLCASSLTGLSNYGYTFGSGTRLTVV.

This rearrangement joins TRBV7-2 to TRBJ2-5; a weak D match, TRBD2 (7 bases). The CDR3 contains 16 residues. Germline V gene sequence: CDR1 SGHTA, CDR2 FQGNSA. Trimming took 4 bases from V and 2 from J, leaving 17 bases between them. The CDR3 spells CASSSPLRGPQETQYF. In nucleotides, the CDR3 is TGTGCCAGCAGCTCCCCCCTGCGGGGGCCTCAAGAGACCCAGTACTTC.

V gene TRBV2 combines with J gene TRBJ1-5; tentative D call: TRBD1 (6 bases). The CDR3 is 15 residues long. Deletions cut 3 bases from V and 8 bases from J, with 17 bases between. Germline V gene sequence: CDR1 SNHLY, CDR2 FYNNEI. DNA for the CDR3: TGTGCCAGCAGTGAGGGGGGGGCAGGCAAGGAGCCCCAGCATTTT. Protein product: CASSEGGAGKEPQHF.

This clone was detected once. This chain links TRBV10-3 with TRBJ1-3; 7 bases are shared with TRBD1. The CDR3 covers 14 residues. The germline gives CDR1 ENHRY, CDR2 SYGVKD. V lost 6 bases to trimming and J lost 2 bases; unmatched junction nucleotides: 4. CDR3 nucleotide sequence: TGTGCCATCAGGGGGACAGATGCTGGAAACACCATATATTTT. It translates to CAIRGTDAGNTIYF.

The chain couples TRBV19 to TRBJ1-2; D uncertain. The CDR3 runs to 13 residues. CDR1 is LNHDA and CDR2 is SQIVND in the germline V gene (reference sequence). Trimming took off 3 bases at V and 4 bases at J, with 9 bases between the two ends. The CDR3 sequence is CASSILGFYGYTF. The CDR3 bases are TGTGCCAGTAGTATCCTAGGATTCTATGGCTACACCTTC.

Details on this clone: Germline and junction disagree at one end, which may indicate a read error. The chain is built from TRBV5-1 and TRBJ2-7; maybe TRBD1 (6 bases). The CDR3 totals 14 residues. Germline values: CDR1 SGHRS, CDR2 YFSETQ. The CDR3 here is CASRLDSSSYEQYF. The CDR3 DNA is TGCGCCAGCAGATTGGACAGCAGCTCCTACGAGCAGTACTTC.

The gene calls are TRBV5-1 and TRBJ1-2; 8 bases agree with TRBD1. Germline CDR1 SGHRS, CDR2 YFSETQ. The junction had 11 bases not matched to a gene; V was cut back by 2 bases and J by 8 bases. This CDR3 spans 15 amino acids. CDR3 region: CASSFSAGGARGYTF. The CDR3 bases are TGCGCCAGCAGCTTCTCGGCAGGGGGCGCGAGGGGCTACACCTTC.

The chain couples TRBV30 to TRBJ1-6, with 7 bases lining up with TRBD1. V dropped 3 bases and J dropped 0; count of bases not matched to a gene: 5. The CDR3 runs to 16 residues. Germline CDR1 and CDR2: GTSNPN and SVGIG (reference sequence). CDR3 sequence (DNA): TGTGCCTGGAGGGGGACAGATAGCTCCTATAATTCACCCCTCCACTTT. It yields the protein CAWRGTDSSYNSPLHF.

CDR3 sequence reads: CASSWTDPNEKLFF. In nucleotides, the CDR3 is TGTGCCAGCAGTTGGACAGATCCTAATGAAAAACTGTTTTTT. The chain employs TRBV6-6 and TRBJ1-4; D is perhaps TRBD1 (6 bases). The CDR3 length is 14 residues. CDR1 is MNHNY, CDR2 SVGAGI, per germline (reference sequence). V lost 4 bases and J lost 3, with 9 bases in between.

V is TRBV7-2 and J is TRBJ1-4; D is ambiguous. Germline values: CDR1 SGHTA, CDR2 FQGNSA. The CDR3 consists of 14 residues. The ends were cut back, 3 bases at V and 1 base at J, with 6 bases in the middle. CDR3 amino acids: CASSFQETNEKLFF. In nucleotides, the CDR3 is TGTGCCAGCAGCTTTCAGGAAACTAATGAAAAACTGTTTTTT.

The chain employs TRBV7-2 and TRBJ1-5, with D tentatively TRBD1 (5 bases). With 2 bases removed from V and 0 bases from J, the gap between germline ends came to 8 bases. Germline V gives CDR1 SGHTA, CDR2 FQGNSA. The length of the CDR3 is 15 residues. As DNA, the CDR3 is TGTGCCAGCAGCTTAAGGAGGGGTAGCAATCAGCCCCAGCATTTT. Its protein product is CASSLRRGSNQPQHF.

The rearrangement uses TRBV29-1 and TRBJ1-2, with 7 bases that match TRBD1. Germline loops: CDR1 SQVTM, CDR2 ANQGSEA. Losses at the gene ends were 5 bases for V and 2 bases for J; bases not matched to a gene: 5. The CDR3 totals 13 residues. The CDR3: CSVRTGENYGYTF. The CDR3 DNA reads as TGCAGCGTTCGGACAGGCGAGAACTATGGCTACACCTTC.

The chain uses TRBV28 and TRBJ1-5; tentatively, D is TRBD1 (5 bases). The CDR3 contains 14 residues. Germline V gene sequence: CDR1 MDHEN, CDR2 SYDVKM. Trimming removed 6 bases from V and 4 bases from J, with 13 bases in between. Here the CDR3 reads CASSPGGTNQPQHF. CDR3 nucleotide sequence: TGTGCCAGCAGCCCTGGCGGGACGAATCAGCCCCAGCATTTT.

The J gene is TRBJ2-7, the V gene TRBV6-5; D might be TRBD1 (5 bases). CDR1 is MNHEY and CDR2 is SVGAGI in the germline V gene. The ends were cut back, 2 bases at V and 1 base at J, with 12 bases in the middle. The CDR3 runs 15 residues. CDR3 amino acids: CASSYQQDKSYEQYV. Here the CDR3 DNA reads TGTGCCAGCAGTTACCAGCAGGACAAGTCCTACGAGCAGTACGTC.

The rearrangement joins TRBV6-5 to TRBJ1-4; TRBD1 might be the D (6 bases). Germline V CDR1 and CDR2: MNHEY, SVGAGI. With 4 bases removed from V and 5 bases from J, the gap between germline ends came to 14 bases. This CDR3 has 15 residues. CDR3 sequence reads: CASSWIGGGNEKLFF. The CDR3 region has the DNA TGTGCCAGCAGTTGGATAGGGGGGGGAAATGAAAAACTGTTTTTT.

The chain has TRBV9 and TRBJ1-4; 9 nucleotides line up with TRBD1. The CDR3 runs to 17 residues. CDR1 and CDR2 from the germline V gene are SGDLS and YYNGEE. The V and J ends lost 0 bases and 8 bases, in that order; junction bases with no gene match: 11. The DNA of the CDR3 is TGTGCCAGCAGCGTAGATCCGATGACAGGGGGAAGAGAAAAACTGTTTTTT. It encodes CASSVDPMTGGREKLFF.

A single count supports this clone. The chain links TRBV27 to TRBJ1-1; D is ambiguous. Trimming shortened V by 9 bases and J by 3 bases, and 17 bases separated the two germline ends. The germline gives CDR1 MNHEY, CDR2 SMNVEV (reference sequence). This CDR3 is built from 14 residues. For the CDR3, the DNA is TGTGCCAGTTCAGCCGGGAGGGAAGACACTGAAGCTTTCTTT. Its protein is CASSAGREDTEAFF.

The CDR3 bases are TGTGCCAGCAGCCGCGAGGGACTAGCGGGGGGGCCGGGCAAAAACATTCAGTACTTC. It translates to CASSREGLAGGPGKNIQYF. The V gene is TRBV13, the J gene TRBJ2-4; 16 nucleotides line up with TRBD2. This CDR3 region has 19 residues. The junction had 10 bases not matched to a gene; V was cut back by 5 bases and J by 3 bases. From germline, CDR1 is PRHDT and CDR2 FYEKMQ (reference sequence).

The chain joins TRBV6-1 to TRBJ1-4; possible D gene TRBD1, 5 bases. Trimming took off 6 bases at V and 7 bases at J, with 12 bases between the two ends. This CDR3 is built from 13 residues. The germline gives CDR1 MNHNS, CDR2 SASEGT. CDR3 amino acids: CASSGGVGEKLFF. DNA for the CDR3: TGTGCCAGCAGCGGGGGTGTAGGTGAAAAACTGTTTTTT.

The chain recombines TRBV3-1 (or the pseudogene TRBV3-2) with TRBJ1-5; TRBD1 matches 11 bases. This CDR3 spans 15 amino acids. J gave up 6 bases and V 4 bases, and 5 bases lay outside the gene matches. Germline V gene data show CDR1 as LGHDT and CDR2 as YNNKEL (reference sequence). As DNA, the CDR3 is TGTGCCAGCAGCCTCGGGACAGGGGGTGGTCAGCCCCAGCATTTT. As protein: CASSLGTGGGQPQHF.